The following is a T cell receptor beta chain sequence with its context. Antigen: not known. The data belong to a study of shared clonotypes between healthy human individuals. General study points: Sampling was confined to blood; repertoires within tissues likely differ.

Samples underwent the assay at deep level. Original analysis: Filtering differed, since immunoSEQ gave only junction sequences and no quality scores. Profiled with immunoSEQ multiplex PCR; TCRdb holds only in-frame clones, not every one. For V, J and clone size, that table is used; D and trimming come from the DNA. The sample includes a few hundred thousand clones, around 74% seen only once; the top ten take over 9%. CDR3 length equals 15 residues. Trimming cost V 4 bases and J 6 bases; bases outside gene matches: 6. Germline V CDR1 and CDR2: SGHDN, FVKESK. This sequence joins TRBV14 and TRBJ2-1; 10 nucleotides match TRBD2. This TCR came from a man in his thirties or forties in good health. Sequences were obtained from memory CD4+ T cells sorted from blood. Documented subset: CD45RA-negative fraction. CDR3 region: CASSRAGGWTNEQFF. CDR3 nucleotide sequence: TGTGCCAGCAGCCGAGCGGGAGGGTGGACCAATGAGCAGTTCTTC.